Here is one T cell receptor beta chain with its context. The data derive from a study of blood T cell repertoires in COVID-19. Per the germline V gene, CDR1 is KGHSH and CDR2 is LQKENI. Trimming took 4 bases from V and 6 from J, leaving 19 bases between them. This CDR3 is built from 15 residues. Method: immunoSEQ multiplex PCR; TCRdb's copy keeps in-frame clones and lacks some. The data show about 190,000 clones, roughly 80% seen once. The chain recombines TRBV18 with TRBJ2-7; D is undetermined. Sequenced material: PBMCs or T cells enriched from blood (not recorded which). This TCR was recovered from a woman aged 60 to 75 with acute COVID-19. CDR3 coding DNA: TGTGCCAGCTCACTAAGTAATGTAGTCCTAGGCGAGCAGTACGTC. As protein: CASSLSNVVLGEQYV.